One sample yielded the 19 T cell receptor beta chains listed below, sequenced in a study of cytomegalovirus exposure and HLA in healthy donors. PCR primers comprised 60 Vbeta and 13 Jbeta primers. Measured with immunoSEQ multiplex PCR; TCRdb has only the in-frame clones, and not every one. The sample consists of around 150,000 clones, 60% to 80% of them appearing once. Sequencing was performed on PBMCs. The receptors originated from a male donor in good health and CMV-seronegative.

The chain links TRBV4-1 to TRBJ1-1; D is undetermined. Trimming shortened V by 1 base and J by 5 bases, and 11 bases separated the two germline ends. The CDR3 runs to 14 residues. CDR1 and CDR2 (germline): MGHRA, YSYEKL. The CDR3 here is CASSQGEVGTEAFF. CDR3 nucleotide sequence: TGCGCCAGCAGCCAAGGGGAGGTGGGAACTGAAGCTTTCTTT.

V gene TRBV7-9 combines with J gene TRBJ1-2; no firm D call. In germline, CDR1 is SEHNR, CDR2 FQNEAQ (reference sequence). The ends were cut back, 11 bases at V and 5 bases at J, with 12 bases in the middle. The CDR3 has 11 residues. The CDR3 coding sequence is TGTGCCTGGGAGGGAGGATATGGCTACACCTTC. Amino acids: CAWEGGYGYTF.

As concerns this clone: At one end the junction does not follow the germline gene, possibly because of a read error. CDR3 amino acids: CASSITGTGAYEQYF. The CDR3 DNA reads as TGTGCCAGCAGCATAACCGGGACAGGGGCTTACGAGCAGTACTTC. V usage is TRBV7-3 and J usage is TRBJ2-7; 10 nucleotides line up with TRBD1. The CDR3 consists of 15 residues. Germline loops: CDR1 SGHTA, CDR2 FQGTGA.

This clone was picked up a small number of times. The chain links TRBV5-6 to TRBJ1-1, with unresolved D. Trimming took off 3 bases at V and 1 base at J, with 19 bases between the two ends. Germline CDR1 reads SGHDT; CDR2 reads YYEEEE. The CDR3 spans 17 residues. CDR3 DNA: TGTGCCAGCAGCTCCTTTTTGAGAGGCTCCGGGAACACTGAAGCTTTCTTT. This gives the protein CASSSFLRGSGNTEAFF. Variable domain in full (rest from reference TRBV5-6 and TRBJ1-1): DAGVTQSPTHLIKTRGQQVTLRCSPKSGHDTVSWYQQALGQGPQFIFQYYEEEERQRGNFPDRFSGHQFPNYSSELNVNALLLGDSALYLCASSSFLRGSGNTEAFFGQGTRLTVV.

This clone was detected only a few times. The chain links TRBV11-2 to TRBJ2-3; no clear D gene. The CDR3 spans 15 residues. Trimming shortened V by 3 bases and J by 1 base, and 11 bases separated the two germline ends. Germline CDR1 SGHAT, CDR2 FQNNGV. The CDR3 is CASSFQALGTDTQYF. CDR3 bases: TGTGCCAGCAGCTTCCAGGCCTTGGGCACAGATACGCAGTATTTT.

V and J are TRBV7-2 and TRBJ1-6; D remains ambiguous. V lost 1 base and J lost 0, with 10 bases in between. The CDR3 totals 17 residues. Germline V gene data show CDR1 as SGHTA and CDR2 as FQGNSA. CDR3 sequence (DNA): TGTGCCAGCAGCTTAGATGGTGGGAGCTCCTATAATTCACCCCTCCACTTT. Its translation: CASSLDGGSSYNSPLHF.

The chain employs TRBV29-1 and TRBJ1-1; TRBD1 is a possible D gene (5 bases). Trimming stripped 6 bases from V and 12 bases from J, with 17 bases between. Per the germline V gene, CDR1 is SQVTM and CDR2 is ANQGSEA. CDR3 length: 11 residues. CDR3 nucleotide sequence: TGCAGCGTGGGGGGGACCCACTCCACTTTCTTT. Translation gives CSVGGTHSTFF.

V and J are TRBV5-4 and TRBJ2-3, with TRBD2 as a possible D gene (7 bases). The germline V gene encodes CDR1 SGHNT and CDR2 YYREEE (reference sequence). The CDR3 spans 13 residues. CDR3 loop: CAIPGGAADTQYF. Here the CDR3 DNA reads TGTGCTATACCTGGGGGGGCAGCAGATACGCAGTATTTT.

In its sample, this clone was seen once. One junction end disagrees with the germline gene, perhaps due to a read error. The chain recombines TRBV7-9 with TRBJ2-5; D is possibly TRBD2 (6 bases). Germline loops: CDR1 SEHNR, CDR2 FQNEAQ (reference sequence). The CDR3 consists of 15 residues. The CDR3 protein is CSSSSLGGAAETQYF. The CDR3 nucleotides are TGTTCCAGCAGCTCCTTAGGCGGGGCCGCGGAGACCCAGTACTTC.

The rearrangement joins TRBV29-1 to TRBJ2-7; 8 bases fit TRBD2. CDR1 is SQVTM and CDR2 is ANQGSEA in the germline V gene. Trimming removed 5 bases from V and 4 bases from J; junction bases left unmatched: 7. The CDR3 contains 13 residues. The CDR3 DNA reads TGCAGCGTTTGGGAAGCGGGAGCTTACGAGCAGTACTTC. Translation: CSVWEAGAYEQYF.

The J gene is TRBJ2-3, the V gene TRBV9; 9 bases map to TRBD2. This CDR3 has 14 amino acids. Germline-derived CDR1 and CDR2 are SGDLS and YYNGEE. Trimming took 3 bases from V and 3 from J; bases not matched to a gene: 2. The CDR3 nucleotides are TGTGCCAGCAGCGCTAGCGGGAAGACAGATACGCAGTATTTT. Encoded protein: CASSASGKTDTQYF.

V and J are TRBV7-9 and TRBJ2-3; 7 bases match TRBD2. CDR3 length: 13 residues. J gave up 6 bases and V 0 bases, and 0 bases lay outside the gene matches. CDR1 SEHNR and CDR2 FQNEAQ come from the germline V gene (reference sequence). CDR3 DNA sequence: TGTGCCAGCAGCTTAGCCGGGGGGGATACGCAGTATTTT. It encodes CASSLAGGDTQYF.

This chain's CDR3 is CAWSIQGFREKLFF. The CDR3, as DNA: TGTGCCTGGAGTATACAGGGGTTCCGGGAAAAACTGTTTTTT. The gene calls are TRBV30 and TRBJ1-4; 7 bases fit TRBD1. There are 14 residues in the CDR3. Germline trimming cut 2 bases from V and 8 bases from J; bases unmatched to any gene: 8. Germline CDR1 GTSNPN, CDR2 SVGIG (reference sequence).

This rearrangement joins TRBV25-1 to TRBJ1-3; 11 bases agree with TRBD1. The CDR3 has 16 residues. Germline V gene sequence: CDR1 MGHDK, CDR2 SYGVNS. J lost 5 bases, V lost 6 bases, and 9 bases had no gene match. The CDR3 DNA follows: TGTGCCAGCAGGCCCCCCGGGACAGGGGGTCGAAACACCATATATTTT. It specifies CASRPPGTGGRNTIYF.

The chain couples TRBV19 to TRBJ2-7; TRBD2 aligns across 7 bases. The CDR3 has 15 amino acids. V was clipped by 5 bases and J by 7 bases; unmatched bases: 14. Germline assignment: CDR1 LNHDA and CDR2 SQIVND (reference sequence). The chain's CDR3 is CASSLTRKGGDEQYF. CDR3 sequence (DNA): TGTGCCAGTAGTTTGACGCGGAAGGGAGGGGATGAGCAGTACTTC.

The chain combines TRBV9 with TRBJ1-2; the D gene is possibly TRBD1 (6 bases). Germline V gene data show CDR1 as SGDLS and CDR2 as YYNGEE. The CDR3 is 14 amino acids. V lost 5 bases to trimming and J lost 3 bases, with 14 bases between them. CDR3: CASRDYRVDYGYTF. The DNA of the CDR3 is TGTGCCAGCAGAGACTACAGGGTCGACTATGGCTACACCTTC.

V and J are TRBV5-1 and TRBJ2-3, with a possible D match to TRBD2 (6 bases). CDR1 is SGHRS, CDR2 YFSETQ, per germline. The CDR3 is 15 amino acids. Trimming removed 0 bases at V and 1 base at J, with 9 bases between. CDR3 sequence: CASSLGLGGTDTQYF. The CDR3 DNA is TGCGCCAGCAGCTTGGGACTAGGTGGCACAGATACGCAGTATTTT.

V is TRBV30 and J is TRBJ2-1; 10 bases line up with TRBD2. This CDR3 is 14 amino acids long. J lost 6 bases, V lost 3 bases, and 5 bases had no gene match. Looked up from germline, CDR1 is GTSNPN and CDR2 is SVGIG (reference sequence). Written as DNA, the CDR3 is TGTGCCTGGAGCAGAGAGCGGGGGGGCAATGAGCAGTTCTTC. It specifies CAWSRERGGNEQFF.

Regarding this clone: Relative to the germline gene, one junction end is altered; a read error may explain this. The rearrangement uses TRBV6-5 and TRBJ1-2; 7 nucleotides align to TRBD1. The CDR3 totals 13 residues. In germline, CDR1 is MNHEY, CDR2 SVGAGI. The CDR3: CASSAQTDRAVAF. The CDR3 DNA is TGTGCCAGCAGTGCCCAGACCGACAGGGCGGTCGCCTTC.